The rows below give T cell receptor beta chains drawn from one sample of a study of shared clonotypes between healthy human individuals. Only in-frame clones appear in the TCRdb table, and some are missing; sequencing was by immunoSEQ multiplex PCR. Of over 2 million clones listed, 95% are singletons. The specimen sequenced was naive CD4+ T cells sorted from blood. The receptors were gathered from a man aged 18 to 29 in good health. Each CDR3 is given with its conserved first and last residue. The D gene is left open where the match is weak. Size is omitted from some rows. Given values are once, few, many or a class for expanded clones.

abundance: .
j_gene: TRBJ2-2
d_gene: TRBD2
v_gene: TRBV30
CDR3nt: TGTGCCTGGAGGACTAGCCTCACCGGGGAGCTGTTTTTT
CDR3aa: CAWRTSLTGELFF

abundance: .
j_gene: TRBJ1-6
d_gene: TRBD1
v_gene: TRBV19
CDR3nt: TGTGCCAGTAGTACCTGGACAGGGGGTAATTCACCCCTCCACTTT
CDR3aa: CASSTWTGGNSPLHF

abundance: .
j_gene: TRBJ2-5
d_gene: TRBD1
v_gene: TRBV7-2
CDR3nt: TGTGCCAGCAGCCCCACGGGGACAGAACAAGAGACCCAGTACTTC
CDR3aa: CASSPTGTEQETQYF

abundance: .
j_gene: TRBJ1-2
d_gene: .
v_gene: TRBV9
CDR3nt: TGTGCCAGCAGCGGACACGCTAAGGATGGCTACACCTTC
CDR3aa: CASSGHAKDGYTF

abundance: .
j_gene: TRBJ1-2
d_gene: .
v_gene: TRBV6-1
CDR3nt: TGTGCCAGCAGTGATATGGGGGCAGGTGGCTACACCTTC
CDR3aa: CASSDMGAGGYTF

abundance: .
j_gene: TRBJ2-3
d_gene: .
v_gene: TRBV7-9
CDR3nt: TGTGCCAGCAGCCTCGACGTGGGAGATACGCAGTATTTT
CDR3aa: CASSLDVGDTQYF

abundance: .
j_gene: TRBJ1-2
d_gene: .
v_gene: TRBV10-3
CDR3nt: TGTGCCATCAGTGAGTCAGGGAAGGGTGGCTACACCTTC
CDR3aa: CAISESGKGGYTF

abundance: .
j_gene: TRBJ2-7
d_gene: .
v_gene: TRBV19
CDR3nt: TGTGCCAGTAGTATAGATGGCGGAGGATCCAACGAGCAGTACTTC
CDR3aa: CASSIDGGGSNEQYF

abundance: .
j_gene: TRBJ2-2
d_gene: TRBD2
v_gene: TRBV27
CDR3nt: TGTGCCAGCCGAAGAGCGGGATCGAACACCGGGGAGCTGTTTTTT
CDR3aa: CASRRAGSNTGELFF

abundance: .
j_gene: TRBJ1-1
d_gene: TRBD1
v_gene: TRBV5-1
CDR3nt: TGCGCCAGCAGCTTGGCCCCCGGGACAGGGCTTTGGTTGGCTGAAGCTTTCTTT
CDR3aa: CASSLAPGTGLWLAEAFF

abundance: .
j_gene: TRBJ1-3
d_gene: .
v_gene: TRBV4-3
CDR3nt: TGCGCCAGCAGCCAAGCGTGGCTAGCTGGAAACACCATATATTTT
CDR3aa: CASSQAWLAGNTIYF

abundance: .
j_gene: TRBJ1-2
d_gene: .
v_gene: TRBV6-1
CDR3nt: TGTGCCAGCACGAGGCCGGGGGGGAACTATGGCTACACCTTC
CDR3aa: CASTRPGGNYGYTF

abundance: .
j_gene: TRBJ2-7
d_gene: TRBD1
v_gene: TRBV7-6
CDR3nt: TGTGCCAGCAGCTCCACGACAGGGCCCTACGAGCAGTACTTC
CDR3aa: CASSSTTGPYEQYF

abundance: .
j_gene: TRBJ1-2
d_gene: .
v_gene: TRBV18
CDR3nt: TGTGCCAGCTCACCACCGCCGTCATGGTGGACTGGCTACACCTTC
CDR3aa: CASSPPPSWWTGYTF

abundance: .
j_gene: TRBJ2-1
d_gene: .
v_gene: TRBV27
CDR3nt: TGTGCCAGCAGCCCTGGACCCCGATGGGATGAGCAGTTCTTC
CDR3aa: CASSPGPRWDEQFF

abundance: .
j_gene: TRBJ1-5
d_gene: .
v_gene: TRBV6-1
CDR3nt: TGTGCCAGCAGTGAAAGGGGTGGGGTAGAGAAATTGGATTTT
CDR3aa: CASSERGGVEKLDF

abundance: .
j_gene: TRBJ1-1
d_gene: .
v_gene: TRBV5-4
CDR3nt: TGTGCCAGCAGCTTTCCACAGGGAACTGAAGCTTTCTTT
CDR3aa: CASSFPQGTEAFF

abundance: .
j_gene: TRBJ1-5
d_gene: TRBD1
v_gene: TRBV6-1
CDR3nt: TGTGCCAGCAGTGGGGACAGGGGGCTAATCAATCAGCCCCAGCATTTT
CDR3aa: CASSGDRGLINQPQHF

abundance: .
j_gene: TRBJ1-4
d_gene: .
v_gene: TRBV27
CDR3nt: TGTGCCAGCAGTACCCGTATCTTTGGGGAAAAACTGTTTTTT
CDR3aa: CASSTRIFGEKLFF

abundance: .
j_gene: TRBJ1-5
d_gene: .
v_gene: TRBV7-9
CDR3nt: TGTGCCAGCAGCCGCGGCATAGATCAGCCCCAGCATTTT
CDR3aa: CASSRGIDQPQHF

abundance: .
j_gene: TRBJ2-7
d_gene: .
v_gene: TRBV15
CDR3nt: TGTGCCACCAGCAGAGAGAAGGGGCACGAGCAGTACTTC
CDR3aa: CATSREKGHEQYF

abundance: .
j_gene: TRBJ2-7
d_gene: .
v_gene: TRBV9
CDR3nt: TGTGCCAGCAGCGTAGCCCCCTGGGGGAGTGGCGACGAGCAGTACTTC
CDR3aa: CASSVAPWGSGDEQYF

abundance: .
j_gene: TRBJ2-7
d_gene: .
v_gene: TRBV6-5
CDR3nt: TGTGCCAGCAGGGGACCGGGACCTCTCTCGCAGTACTTC
CDR3aa: CASRGPGPLSQYF

abundance: .
j_gene: TRBJ1-6
d_gene: .
v_gene: TRBV30
CDR3nt: TGTGCCTGGAGTGTCGGTCAGAGTAGCTCCTATAATTCACCCCTCCACTTT
CDR3aa: CAWSVGQSSSYNSPLHF

abundance: .
j_gene: TRBJ2-1
d_gene: TRBD2
v_gene: TRBV9
CDR3nt: TGTGCCAGCAGCGTTCTAGCGGGAGGGCCCTACAATGAGCAGTTCTTC
CDR3aa: CASSVLAGGPYNEQFF

abundance: .
j_gene: TRBJ2-1
d_gene: TRBD2
v_gene: TRBV28
CDR3nt: TGTGCCAGCAGTTTTGGGTGGCGGGGGATACCGGGTGAGCAGTTCTTC
CDR3aa: CASSFGWRGIPGEQFF

abundance: .
j_gene: TRBJ1-3
d_gene: .
v_gene: TRBV5-1
CDR3nt: TGCGCCAGCAGCTTTGGGGCAGGGATGCCTGGAAACACCATATATTTT
CDR3aa: CASSFGAGMPGNTIYF

abundance: .
j_gene: TRBJ2-5
d_gene: .
v_gene: TRBV7-9
CDR3nt: TGTGCCAGCAGCATATCGTGGGCGGGTACGGCAGAGACCCAGTACTTC
CDR3aa: CASSISWAGTAETQYF

abundance: .
j_gene: TRBJ1-2
d_gene: .
v_gene: TRBV19
CDR3nt: TGTGCCAGTAGTCCTACTTGGGGCAGGGGCTTCTATGGCTACACCTTC
CDR3aa: CASSPTWGRGFYGYTF

abundance: once
j_gene: TRBJ2-3
d_gene: .
v_gene: TRBV7-7
CDR3nt: TGTGCTAGCAGTCCGGACAGATATACGCAGTATTTT
CDR3aa: CASSPDRYTQYF

abundance: few
j_gene: TRBJ1-2
d_gene: .
v_gene: TRBV6-1
CDR3nt: TGTGCCAGCAGTGTCAGGAATCTTCACGGCTACACCTTC
CDR3aa: CASSVRNLHGYTF

abundance: .
j_gene: TRBJ2-3
d_gene: .
v_gene: TRBV5-4
CDR3nt: TGTGCCAGCAGCTCTTCGGGGGGCACAGATACGCAGTATTTT
CDR3aa: CASSSSGGTDTQYF

abundance: .
j_gene: TRBJ2-5
d_gene: .
v_gene: TRBV9
CDR3nt: TGTGCCAGCAGCTCCCAGGGGAACCAAGAGACCCAGTACTTC
CDR3aa: CASSSQGNQETQYF

abundance: .
j_gene: TRBJ2-5
d_gene: .
v_gene: TRBV5-1
CDR3nt: TGCGCCAGCAGCTTGAGGGATCGAGAGACCCAGTACTTC
CDR3aa: CASSLRDRETQYF

abundance: .
j_gene: TRBJ1-1
d_gene: TRBD1
v_gene: TRBV10-2
CDR3nt: TGCGCCAGCAGGGGACAGGGGGCGAATGAAGCTTTCTTT
CDR3aa: CASRGQGANEAFF

abundance: once
j_gene: TRBJ2-1
d_gene: .
v_gene: TRBV10-1
CDR3nt: TGCGCCAGCAGTGAATTTGGAAGCTCCTACAATGAGCAGTTCTTC
CDR3aa: CASSEFGSSYNEQFF

abundance: .
j_gene: TRBJ1-3
d_gene: .
v_gene: TRBV30
CDR3nt: TGTGCCTGGACCAAGGGGAACTCTGGAAACACCATATATTTT
CDR3aa: CAWTKGNSGNTIYF

abundance: .
j_gene: TRBJ2-5
d_gene: .
v_gene: TRBV4-2
CDR3nt: TGTGCCAGCAGCCAGGGACTGAGAGAGACCCAGTACTTC
CDR3aa: CASSQGLRETQYF

abundance: .
j_gene: TRBJ1-6
d_gene: .
v_gene: TRBV25-1
CDR3nt: TGTGCCAGCTGTGCGGGACCCTATAATTCACCCCTCCACTTT
CDR3aa: CASCAGPYNSPLHF